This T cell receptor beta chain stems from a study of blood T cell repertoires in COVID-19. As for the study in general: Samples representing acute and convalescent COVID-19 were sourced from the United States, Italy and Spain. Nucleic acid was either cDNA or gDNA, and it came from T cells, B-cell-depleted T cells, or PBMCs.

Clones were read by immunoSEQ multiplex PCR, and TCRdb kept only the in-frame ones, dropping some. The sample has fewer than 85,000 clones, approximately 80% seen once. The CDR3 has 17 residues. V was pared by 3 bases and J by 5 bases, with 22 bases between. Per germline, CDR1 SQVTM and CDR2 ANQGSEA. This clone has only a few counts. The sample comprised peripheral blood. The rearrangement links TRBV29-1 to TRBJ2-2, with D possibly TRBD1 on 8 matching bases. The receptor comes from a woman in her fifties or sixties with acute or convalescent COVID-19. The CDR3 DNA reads TGCAGCGTTGAGTCTCCCTTAGACAGGGGAGGGACCGGGGAGCTGTTTTTT. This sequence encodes CSVESPLDRGGTGELFF.